A single sample gave rise to the 5 T cell receptor beta chains below, sequenced in a study of blood T cell repertoires in COVID-19. Profiled with immunoSEQ multiplex PCR; TCRdb holds only in-frame clones, not every one. Of 200,000 to 300,000 clones in the sample, roughly 80% were seen once. Specimen: peripheral blood. These receptors all come from a young woman with acute or convalescent COVID-19.

This sequence joins TRBV28 and TRBJ1-3; no definite D call. With 3 bases removed from V and 2 bases from J, the gap between germline ends came to 8 bases. The CDR3 spans 14 residues. Germline CDR1 and CDR2: MDHEN and SYDVKM. CDR3 nucleotide sequence: TGTGCCAGCAGTTTTGCCGGGGCTGGAAACACCATATATTTT. Its protein is CASSFAGAGNTIYF.

CDR3 residues: CSVEGTSGTYEQYF. The CDR3 bases are TGCAGCGTTGAAGGGACTAGCGGGACCTACGAGCAGTACTTC. The chain employs TRBV29-1 and TRBJ2-7; 12 bases line up with TRBD2. J gave up 2 bases and V 1 base, and 0 bases lay outside the gene matches. Per the germline V gene, CDR1 is SQVTM and CDR2 is ANQGSEA. The CDR3 consists of 14 residues.

The CDR3: CASSSTGTGSAFF. CDR3 DNA: TGTGCCAGCAGCTCTACCGGGACAGGGTCGGCTTTCTTT. V gene TRBV5-6 combines with J gene TRBJ1-1, with 9 bases that match TRBD1. This CDR3 spans 13 amino acids. CDR1 and CDR2 (germline): SGHDT, YYEEEE. V shed 3 bases, J shed 11 bases, and the junction held 8 bases outside the gene matches.

The rearrangement links TRBV14 to TRBJ2-4, with 14 bases that match TRBD2. The CDR3 has 19 residues. V was clipped by 4 bases and J by 0 bases; unmatched bases: 8. Germline values: CDR1 SGHDN, CDR2 FVKESK. The DNA of the CDR3 is TGTGCCAGCAGCCGGGAACCGGGACTAGCGGGAGAAGCCAAAAACATTCAGTACTTC. Translating it yields CASSREPGLAGEAKNIQYF.

This clone was seen a single time. V gene TRBV10-1 combines with J gene TRBJ2-1; tentative D call: TRBD2 (6 bases). V shed 4 bases and J shed 7 bases, with 20 bases lying between them. The CDR3 is 16 residues long. CDR1 and CDR2 from the germline V gene are WNHNN and SYGVQD (reference sequence). In nucleotides, the CDR3 is TGCGCCAGCAGTGGGGTACGGGACGCGGGGAGGAATGAGCAGTTCTTC. The encoded protein is CASSGVRDAGRNEQFF.